This TCR beta chain came from a study of blood T cell repertoires in COVID-19. Overall study: Sites in the United States, Italy and Spain provided acute and convalescent COVID-19 samples. Nucleic acid was either cDNA or gDNA, and it came from T cells, B-cell-depleted T cells, or PBMCs.

Per germline, CDR1 MGHRA and CDR2 YSYEKL. V was cut by 0 bases and J by 3 bases, with 24 bases left in between. The CDR3 covers 19 residues. In the authors' methods: Estimation of nucleated cell counts was performed using reference gene primer amplification. Here immunoSEQ multiplex PCR was the method, and the copy in TCRdb shows in-frame clones only, minus some. That table is the source of V, J and clone size, and D and trimming were worked out from the DNA. The table lists 200,000 or so clones, about four fifths of them singletons. The sample comprised peripheral blood. This chain links TRBV4-1 with TRBJ2-7, with D possibly TRBD1 on 6 matching bases. The TCR comes from an older woman with acute or convalescent COVID-19. Here the CDR3 reads CASSQDYPPQGLGDYEQYF. Written as DNA, the CDR3 is TGCGCCAGCAGCCAAGATTACCCACCGCAGGGGCTGGGTGACTACGAGCAGTACTTC.